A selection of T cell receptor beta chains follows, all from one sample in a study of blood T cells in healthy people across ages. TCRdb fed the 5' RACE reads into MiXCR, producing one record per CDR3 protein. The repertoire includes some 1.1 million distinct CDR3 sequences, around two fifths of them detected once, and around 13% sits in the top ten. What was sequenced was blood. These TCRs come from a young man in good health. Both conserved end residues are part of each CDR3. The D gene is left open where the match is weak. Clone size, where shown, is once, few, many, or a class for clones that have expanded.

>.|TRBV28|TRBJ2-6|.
TGTGCCAGCAGCCCAGCAGGGACTGGGGCCAACGTCCTGACTTTC
CASSPAGTGANVLTF
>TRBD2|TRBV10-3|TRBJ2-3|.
TGTGCCATCAGTGCCGGGACTAGCGATACGCAGTATTTT
CAISAGTSDTQYF
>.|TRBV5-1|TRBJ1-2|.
TGCGCCAGCAGCTTGGTGACCGCCGTCCGGACGGATGGCTACACCTTC
CASSLVTAVRTDGYTF
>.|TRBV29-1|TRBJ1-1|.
TGCAGCGTTGAAGATCGAAGGAACACTGAAGCTTTCTTT
CSVEDRRNTEAFF
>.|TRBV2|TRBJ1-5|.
TGTGCCAGCACGGAGACAGTGGACAATCAGCCCCAGCATTTT
CASTETVDNQPQHF
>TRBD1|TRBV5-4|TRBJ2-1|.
TGTGCCAGCAGCCGGGACAGGGGAGGGGTAAATGAGCAGTTCTTC
CASSRDRGGVNEQFF
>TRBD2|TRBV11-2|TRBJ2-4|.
TGTGCCAGCAGGGGATATCTAGCGGGGGGAGCCAAAAACATTCAGTACTTC
CASRGYLAGGAKNIQYF
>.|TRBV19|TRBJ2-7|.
TGTGCCAGTAGTCCGGGGGCCTTTAGAGAGCAGTACTTC
CASSPGAFREQYF
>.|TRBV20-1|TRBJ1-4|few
TGCAGTGCTACTCGGAATGGGGAAATCCTGTTTTTT
CSATRNGEILFF
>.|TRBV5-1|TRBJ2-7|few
TGCGCCAGCAGCTTAACGGAAACCTCCTACGAGCAGTACTTC
CASSLTETSYEQYF
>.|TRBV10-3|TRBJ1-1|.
TGTGCCATCAGTGAGTCCGAGACAGCCACTGAAGCTTTCTTT
CAISESETATEAFF
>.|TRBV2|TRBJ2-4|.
TGTGTCAGCAGTGTGGGGAAGGGGATAGACAAAAACATTCAGTACTTC
CVSSVGKGIDKNIQYF
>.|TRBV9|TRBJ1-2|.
TGTGCCAGCAGCGTTGCGTCAGGGAGGGAGGTTAACTATGGCTACACCTTC
CASSVASGREVNYGYTF
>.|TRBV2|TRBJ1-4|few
TGTGCCAGCAGTGAATGGGTTCTGGGGACTAATGAAAAACTGTTTTTT
CASSEWVLGTNEKLFF
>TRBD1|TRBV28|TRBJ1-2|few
TGTGCCAGCAGAGAGACAGGGGGACAGTACTATGGCTACACCTTC
CASRETGGQYYGYTF
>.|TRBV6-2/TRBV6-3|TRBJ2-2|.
TGTGCCAGCAGTTGGGGGCAGATCTACGCCGGGGAGCTGTTTTTT
CASSWGQIYAGELFF
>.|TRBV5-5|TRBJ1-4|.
TGTGCCAGCAGCTTCTGGGGGAACCTTAATGAAAAACTGTTTTTT
CASSFWGNLNEKLFF
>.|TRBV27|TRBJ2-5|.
TGTGCCAGCAGTTTAAGGGGACGGAACCAAGAGACCCAGTACTTC
CASSLRGRNQETQYF
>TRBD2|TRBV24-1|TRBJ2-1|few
TGTGCCACCAGCCCACGGGGAGGGTCCTACAATGAGCAGTTCTTC
CATSPRGGSYNEQFF
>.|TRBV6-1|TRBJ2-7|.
TGTGCCAGCAGTGGGGCTAGCCTATCCTACGAGCAGTACTTC
CASSGASLSYEQYF
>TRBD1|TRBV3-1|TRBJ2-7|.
TGTGCCAGCAACCAAACCGGGACAGGAGCCTACGAGCAGTACTTC
CASNQTGTGAYEQYF
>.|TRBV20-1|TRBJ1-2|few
TGCAGTGCTAGATTGCGGGGTTTAGGAAACACCTTC
CSARLRGLGNTF
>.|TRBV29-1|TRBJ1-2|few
TGCAGCGTTGAAGATCGTGGCAAAGTAGTACACTATGGCTACACCTTC
CSVEDRGKVVHYGYTF
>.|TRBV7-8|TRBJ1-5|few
TGTGCCAGCAGCACCCAGACAGGTTTAAGGCATCAGCCCCAGCATTTT
CASSTQTGLRHQPQHF
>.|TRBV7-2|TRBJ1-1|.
TGCGCCAGCAGCTTGACTACGGAGAACACTGAAGCTTTCTTT
CASSLTTENTEAFF
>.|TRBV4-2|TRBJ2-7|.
TGTGCCAGCAGCCAAGAGTACAGCGCCTACGAGCAGTACTTC
CASSQEYSAYEQYF
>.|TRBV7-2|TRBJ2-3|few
TGTGCCAGCAGCTCCCTTTTGGAGGGGGGGCCAGAGACCCAGTACTTT
CASSSLLEGGPETQYF
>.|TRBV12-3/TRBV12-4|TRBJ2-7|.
TGTGCCAGCAGTTTAGCGAGAGGATCCTACGAGCAGTACTTC
CASSLARGSYEQYF
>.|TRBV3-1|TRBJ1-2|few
TGTGCCAGCAGCCAAGATGTACGGGGTTGGGGTAACTATGGCTACACCTTC
CASSQDVRGWGNYGYTF
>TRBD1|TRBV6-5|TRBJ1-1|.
TGTGCCAGCAGACGGACAGGGTTGACTGAAGCTTTCTTT
CASRRTGLTEAFF
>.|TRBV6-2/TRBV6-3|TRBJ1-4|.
TGTGCCAGCAGCTTTGGGGATATTAATGAAAAACTGTTTTTT
CASSFGDINEKLFF
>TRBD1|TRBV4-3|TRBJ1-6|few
TGCGCCAGCAGCCAAGTGCAGGGACAGTTCCTTAATTCACCCCTCCACTTT
CASSQVQGQFLNSPLHF
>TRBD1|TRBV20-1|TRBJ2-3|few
TGCAGTGCCCCCGCGACAGGGGGCTTCTCAGATACGCAGTATTTT
CSAPATGGFSDTQYF
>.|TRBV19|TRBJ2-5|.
TGTGCCAGTAGTATAGACGGGACGGTGGAGACCCAGTACTTC
CASSIDGTVETQYF
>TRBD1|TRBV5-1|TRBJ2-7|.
TGCGCCAGCAGCTTGTTTTGGGACAGGCCGGTCTACGAGCAGTACTTC
CASSLFWDRPVYEQYF
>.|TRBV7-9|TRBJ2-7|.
TGTGCCAGCAGCTCCGACAGATTCTACGAGCAGTACTTC
CASSSDRFYEQYF
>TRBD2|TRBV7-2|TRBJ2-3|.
TGTGTCAGCAGCTTAGAACTAGCGAGCACAGATACGCAGTATTTT
CVSSLELASTDTQYF
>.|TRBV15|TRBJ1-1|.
TGTGCCACCAGCACCGACCCAGAATCCACTGAAGCTTTCTTT
CATSTDPESTEAFF
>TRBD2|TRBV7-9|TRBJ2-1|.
TGTGCCAGCAGCTCAAATCCGGGACTAGGATACGATGAGCAGTTCTTC
CASSSNPGLGYDEQFF
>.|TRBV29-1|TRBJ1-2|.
TGCAGCGTTGACAGGCAACTCTATGGCTACACCTTC
CSVDRQLYGYTF
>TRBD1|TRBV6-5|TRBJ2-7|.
TGTGCCAGCAGAAGACAGGGGGCCTTCTACGAGCAGTACTTC
CASRRQGAFYEQYF
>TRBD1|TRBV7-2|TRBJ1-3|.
TGTGCCAGCAGCGCCGGACAGGGGGGCTCTGGAAACACCATATATTTT
CASSAGQGGSGNTIYF